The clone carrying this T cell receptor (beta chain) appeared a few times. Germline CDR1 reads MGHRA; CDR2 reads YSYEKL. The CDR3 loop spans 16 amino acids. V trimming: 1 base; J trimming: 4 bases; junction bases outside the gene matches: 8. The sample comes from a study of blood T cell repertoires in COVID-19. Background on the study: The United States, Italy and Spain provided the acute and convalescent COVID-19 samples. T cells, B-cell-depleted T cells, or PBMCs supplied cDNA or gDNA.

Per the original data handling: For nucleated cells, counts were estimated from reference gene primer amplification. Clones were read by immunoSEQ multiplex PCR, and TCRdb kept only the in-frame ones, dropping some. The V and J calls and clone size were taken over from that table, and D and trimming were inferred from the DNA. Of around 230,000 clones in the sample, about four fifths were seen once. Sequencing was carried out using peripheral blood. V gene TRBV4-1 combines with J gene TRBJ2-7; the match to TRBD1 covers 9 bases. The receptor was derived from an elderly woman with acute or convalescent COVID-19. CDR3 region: CASSQGQGTGRYEQYF. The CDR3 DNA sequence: TGCGCCAGCAGCCAAGGACAAGGGACAGGGAGGTACGAGCAGTACTTC.